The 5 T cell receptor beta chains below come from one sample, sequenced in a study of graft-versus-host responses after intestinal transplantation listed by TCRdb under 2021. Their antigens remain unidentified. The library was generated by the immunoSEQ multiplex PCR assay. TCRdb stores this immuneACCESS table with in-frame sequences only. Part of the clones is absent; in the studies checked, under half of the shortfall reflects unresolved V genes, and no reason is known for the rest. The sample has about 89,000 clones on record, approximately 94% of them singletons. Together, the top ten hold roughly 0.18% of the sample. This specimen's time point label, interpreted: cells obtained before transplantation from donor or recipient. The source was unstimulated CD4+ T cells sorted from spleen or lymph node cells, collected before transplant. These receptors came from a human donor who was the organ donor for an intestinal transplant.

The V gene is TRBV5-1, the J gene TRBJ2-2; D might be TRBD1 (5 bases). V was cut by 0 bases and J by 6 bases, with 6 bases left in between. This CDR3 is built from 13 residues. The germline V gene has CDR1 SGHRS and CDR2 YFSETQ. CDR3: CASSLVGAGELFF. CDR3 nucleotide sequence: TGCGCCAGCAGCTTGGTAGGGGCCGGGGAGCTGTTTTTT. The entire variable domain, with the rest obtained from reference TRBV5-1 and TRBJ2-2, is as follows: KAGVTQTPRYLIKTRGQQVTLSCSPISGHRSVSWYQQTPGQGLQFLFEYFSETQRNKGNFPGRFSGRQFSNSRSEMNVSTLELGDSALYLCASSLVGAGELFFGEGSRLTVL.

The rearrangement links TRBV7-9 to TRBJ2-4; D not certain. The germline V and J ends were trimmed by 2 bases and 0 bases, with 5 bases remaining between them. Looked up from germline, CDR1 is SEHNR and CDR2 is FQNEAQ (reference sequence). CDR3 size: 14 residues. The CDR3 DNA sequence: TGTGCCAGCAGCTTATTGGAAGCCAAAAACATTCAGTACTTC. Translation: CASSLLEAKNIQYF.

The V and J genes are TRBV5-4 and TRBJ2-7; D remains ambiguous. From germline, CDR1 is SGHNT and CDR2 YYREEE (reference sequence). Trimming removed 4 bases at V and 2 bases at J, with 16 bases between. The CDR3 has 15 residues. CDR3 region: CASSASSGPPYEQYF. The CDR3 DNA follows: TGTGCCAGCAGCGCCTCCTCGGGTCCCCCCTACGAGCAGTACTTC.

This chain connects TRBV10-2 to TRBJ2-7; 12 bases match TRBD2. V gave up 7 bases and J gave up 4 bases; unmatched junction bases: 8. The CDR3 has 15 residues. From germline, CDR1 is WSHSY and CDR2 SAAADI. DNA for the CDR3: TGCGCCAGCAACCCGACTAGCGGGGGAGCATACGAGCAGTACTTC. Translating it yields CASNPTSGGAYEQYF.

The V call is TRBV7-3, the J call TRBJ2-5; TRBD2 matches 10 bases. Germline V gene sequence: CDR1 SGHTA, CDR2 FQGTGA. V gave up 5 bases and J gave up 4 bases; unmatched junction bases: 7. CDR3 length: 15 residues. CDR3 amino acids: CASSPSGGPRETQYF. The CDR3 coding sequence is TGTGCCAGCAGCCCTAGCGGGGGCCCCAGAGAGACCCAGTACTTC.